This entry concerns a single T cell receptor (beta chain). The source of the sample is a study of OX40 agonist ivuxolimab in advanced cancers. Sequenced by immunoSEQ multiplex PCR; TCRdb stores in-frame clones only, minus some. Of around 50,000 clones listed, around 89% were seen once; the top ten hold roughly 31%. The length of the CDR3 is 13 residues. Germline lookup yields CDR1 SGDLS and CDR2 YYNGEE. Trimming removed 4 bases from V and 7 bases from J, with 14 bases in between. V gene TRBV9 combines with J gene TRBJ1-1; D may be TRBD1 (6 bases). The TCR was taken from an adult with an advanced solid tumor such as melanoma, head and neck, liver or kidney cancer. The sample was CD4+ or CD8+ T cells sorted from blood, taken in a trial of the OX40 agonist ivuxolimab. CDR3 amino acids: CASSPGGGIEAFF. The CDR3 coding sequence is TGTGCCAGCAGCCCTGGGGGGGGCATTGAAGCTTTCTTT.